The rows below give T cell receptor beta chains drawn from one sample of a study of cytomegalovirus exposure and HLA in healthy donors. Using immunoSEQ multiplex PCR, the repertoire was profiled, and TCRdb retains in-frame clones only, with some absent. This listing includes roughly 140,000 clones. The sample taken for sequencing was PBMCs. These receptors were obtained from a male donor in good health and CMV-seronegative. CDR3s include the opening cysteine and the closing phenylalanine or tryptophan. A D gene is named only where the DNA matches it firmly.

J gene,V gene,D gene,CDR3 protein,CDR3 DNA
TRBJ2-1,TRBV27,TRBD2,CASSFGTSGYLNEQFF,TGTGCCAGCAGTTTTGGGACTAGCGGATACCTGAATGAGCAGTTCTTC
TRBJ1-6,TRBV7-9,.,CASSLGSGDNSPLHF,TGTGCCAGCAGCTTAGGAAGCGGGGATAATTCACCCCTCCACTTT
TRBJ2-4,TRBV5-4,TRBD2,CASSFSGTSGTGGNIQYF,TGTGCCAGCAGCTTCTCCGGGACTAGCGGGACCGGGGGGAACATTCAGTACTTC
TRBJ1-2,TRBV19,TRBD1,CASSIGTWARGNGYTF,TGTGCCAGTAGTATTGGGACGTGGGCCAGGGGGAATGGCTACACCTTC
TRBJ2-7,TRBV6-5,TRBD1,CASRGTGSSYEQYF,TGTGCCAGCAGGGGGACAGGGAGCTCCTACGAGCAGTACTTC
TRBJ1-2,TRBV18,.,CASSRMESGGYTF,TGTGCCAGCTCCCGTATGGAGTCGGGTGGCTACACCTTC
TRBJ1-6,TRBV4-3,TRBD1,CASSQDTGDSPLHF,TGCGCCAGCAGCCAAGATACAGGGGATTCACCCCTCCACTTT
TRBJ1-5,TRBV28,.,CASIEGWKGQPQHF,TGTGCCAGCATTGAGGGTTGGAAAGGGCAGCCCCAGCATTTT
TRBJ1-5,TRBV15,.,CATSRGELNQPQHF,TGTGCCACCAGCAGAGGTGAACTCAATCAGCCCCAGCATTTT
TRBJ1-4,TRBV6-6,.,CASSQRQTNEKLFF,TGTGCCAGCAGTCAAAGACAGACAAATGAAAAACTGTTTTTT
TRBJ2-1,TRBV5-1,.,CASSLDSFDSYNEQFF,TGCGCCAGCAGCTTGGATAGTTTTGATTCCTACAATGAGCAGTTCTTC
TRBJ2-3,TRBV2,.,CASSVGAEIAADTQYF,TGTGCCAGCAGTGTAGGAGCAGAGATAGCGGCAGATACGCAGTATTTT
TRBJ2-7,TRBV14,.,CASSQFTGPYEQYF,TGTGCCAGCAGCCAATTTACAGGGCCCTACGAGCAGTACTTC
TRBJ1-2,TRBV30,TRBD1,CACKIEGGTIFLPGYTF,TGTGCCTGCAAAATCGAAGGGGGCACAATCTTCCTCCCTGGCTACACCTTC
TRBJ1-2,TRBV6-6,TRBD1,CASRPTGDQDYGYTF,TGTGCCAGCAGACCCACAGGGGATCAGGACTATGGCTACACCTTC
TRBJ1-2,TRBV7-9,TRBD1,CASRDTGAQGYTF,TGTGCCAGCAGGGACACAGGGGCTCAGGGCTACACCTTC
TRBJ1-1,TRBV7-9,TRBD1,CASSSQGAQNTEAFF,TGTGCCAGCAGCTCCCAGGGGGCGCAGAACACTGAAGCTTTCTTT
TRBJ1-2,TRBV6-1,.,CASSENNSYGYTF,TGTGCCAGCAGTGAAAACAACAGCTATGGCTACACCTTC
TRBJ1-4,TRBV30,.,CAWREGDEKLFF,TGTGCCTGGAGAGAGGGCGATGAAAAACTGTTTTTT
TRBJ1-6,TRBV5-4,TRBD1,CASSSQGDSPLHF,TGTGCCAGCAGCTCACAGGGGGATTCACCCCTCCACTTT
TRBJ2-3,TRBV5-1,TRBD2,CASSFGSGRADTQYF,TGCGCCAGCAGCTTTGGTAGCGGGAGGGCGGATACGCAGTATTTT
TRBJ2-7,TRBV27,TRBD2,CASSLERPRGMEQYF,TGTGCCAGCAGTTTAGAGCGTCCGCGGGGGATGGAGCAGTACTTC
TRBJ2-6,TRBV7-8,TRBD1,CASSFRDRSVGANVLTF,TGTGCCAGCAGCTTCCGGGACAGGTCTGTTGGGGCCAACGTCCTGACTTTC
TRBJ1-2,TRBV7-9,.,CASSPPLGGAANYGYTF,TGTGCCAGCAGCCCCCCCCTTGGGGGGGCTGCTAACTATGGCTACACCTTC
TRBJ1-2,TRBV28,.,CASRSPSPVGGSVYGYTF,TGTGCCAGCAGGTCCCCCTCACCTGTGGGGGGGTCGGTCTATGGCTACACCTTC
TRBJ1-4,TRBV2,.,CASRYRENEKLFF,TGTGCCAGCCGGTACAGGGAGAATGAAAAACTGTTTTTT
TRBJ2-1,TRBV5-4,.,CASSLVRQSYNEQFF,TGTGCCAGCAGCTTGGTGCGACAGTCCTACAATGAGCAGTTCTTC
TRBJ2-7,TRBV10-3,TRBD1,CAISPRGSDYEQYF,TGTGCCATCAGTCCCAGGGGGTCCGACTACGAGCAGTACTTC
TRBJ2-7,TRBV27,TRBD2,CASRLTSGKLGEQYF,TGTGCCAGCAGGTTGACTAGCGGGAAACTAGGCGAGCAGTACTTC
TRBJ1-2,TRBV27,.,CASSKKGGDDGYTF,TGTGCCAGCAGTAAAAAAGGGGGGGATGATGGCTACACCTTC
TRBJ1-5,TRBV6-1,.,CASRTASNQPQHF,TGTGCCAGCCGGACAGCGAGCAATCAGCCCCAGCATTTT
TRBJ2-1,TRBV9,TRBD2,CASSVVSGTSGRNEQFF,TGTGCCAGCAGCGTAGTTTCCGGGACTAGCGGGAGGAATGAGCAGTTCTTC
TRBJ1-3,TRBV6-4,TRBD1,CAPLRDSGNTIYF,TGTGCCCCCTTGCGGGACAGCGGAAACACCATATATTTT
TRBJ1-2,TRBV27,.,CASSLYPGISRKGYTF,TGTGCCAGCAGTTTATATCCGGGTATTAGTCGTAAGGGCTACACCTTC
TRBJ2-7,TRBV28,TRBD2,CASSLWASGDYEQYF,TGTGCCAGCAGTTTATGGGCTAGCGGAGACTACGAGCAGTACTTC
TRBJ1-1,TRBV6-5,TRBD1,CASSSDRGMNTEAFF,TGTGCCAGCAGTTCCGACAGGGGGATGAACACTGAAGCTTTCTTT
TRBJ2-5,TRBV29-1,TRBD1,CSVPDREETQYF,TGCAGCGTGCCGGACAGGGAAGAGACCCAGTACTTC
TRBJ1-2,TRBV19,.,CASGKENYGYTF,TGTGCCAGTGGAAAGGAGAACTATGGCTACACCTTC
TRBJ2-1,TRBV28,TRBD2,CASSFGGGGHNEQFF,TGTGCCAGCAGTTTTGGCGGGGGGGGACACAATGAGCAGTTCTTC
TRBJ1-2,TRBV7-9,.,CASSLVLADSPVDYGYTF,TGTGCCAGCAGCTTAGTCCTAGCGGACAGCCCGGTAGACTATGGCTACACCTTC
TRBJ1-4,TRBV2,TRBD1,CASRSGTGNEKLFF,TGTGCCAGCAGATCCGGGACAGGGAATGAAAAACTGTTTTTT
TRBJ2-3,TRBV9,TRBD2,CASSVDLAGRTQYF,TGTGCCAGCAGCGTAGATCTAGCGGGGCGCACGCAGTATTTT
TRBJ1-5,TRBV5-1,.,CASSHTQRNQPQHF,TGCGCCAGCAGTCATACACAGCGCAATCAGCCCCAGCATTTT
TRBJ2-2,TRBV4-3,TRBD2,CASSPTSGVVGELFF,TGCGCCAGCAGCCCGACTAGCGGGGTAGTCGGGGAGCTGTTTTTT
TRBJ2-2,TRBV27,TRBD2,CASSLLASGGSTGELFF,TGTGCCAGCAGTTTATTAGCTAGCGGGGGATCCACCGGGGAGCTGTTTTTT
TRBJ2-5,TRBV5-1,.,CASSSGQKETQYF,TGCGCCAGCAGCTCGGGACAAAAAGAGACCCAGTACTTC
TRBJ2-1,TRBV5-1,TRBD2,CASSPGTNYNEQFF,TGCGCCAGCAGCCCAGGGACTAACTACAATGAGCAGTTCTTC
TRBJ2-7,TRBV11-2,TRBD1,CASSLGQGANYEQYF,TGTGCCAGCAGCTTAGGACAGGGGGCTAACTACGAGCAGTACTTC
TRBJ2-1,TRBV19,.,CASSMWPNEQFF,TGTGCCAGTAGTATGTGGCCGAATGAGCAGTTCTTC
TRBJ2-5,TRBV9,.,CASSVGSRRSQETQYF,TGTGCCAGCAGCGTAGGTTCGCGGCGGAGTCAAGAGACCCAGTACTTC
TRBJ2-7,TRBV7-9,TRBD1,CASRPGGQGNEQYF,TGTGCCAGCAGACCTGGGGGACAGGGGAACGAGCAGTACTTC
TRBJ2-7,TRBV6-5,TRBD1,CASRTWTGDHYEQYF,TGTGCCAGCAGGACCTGGACAGGGGACCACTACGAGCAGTACTTC
TRBJ2-5,TRBV4-3,.,CASSQDHAVETQYF,TGCGCCAGCAGCCAAGATCATGCGGTAGAGACCCAGTACTTC
TRBJ1-3,TRBV30,.,CAWSEGGSGNTIYF,TGTGCCTGGAGTGAGGGAGGCTCTGGAAACACCATATATTTT
TRBJ1-5,TRBV28,.,CASSSGNQPQHF,TGTGCCAGCAGTTCAGGAAATCAGCCCCAGCATTTT
TRBJ1-3,TRBV19,.,CASGAQANSGNTIYF,TGTGCCAGTGGGGCTCAGGCTAACTCTGGAAACACCATATATTTT
TRBJ1-1,TRBV14,.,CASESPETEAFF,TGTGCCAGCGAGTCCCCCGAAACTGAAGCTTTCTTT
TRBJ2-5,TRBV27,TRBD1,CASPPGTEGETQYF,TGTGCCAGCCCGCCGGGGACAGAGGGGGAGACCCAGTACTTC
TRBJ1-6,TRBV4-3,TRBD1,CASSQGTQGQGIPSGSPLHF,TGCGCCAGCAGCCAAGGGACTCAGGGACAGGGCATTCCCAGCGGGTCACCCCTCCACTTT
TRBJ2-4,TRBV6-4,TRBD2,CASSVPSAGGRKNIQYF,TGTGCCAGCAGTGTCCCCTCAGCGGGGGGCCGGAAAAACATTCAGTACTTC